The sequence of this T cell receptor beta chain was determined in a study of blood T cell repertoires in COVID-19. Study summary: Donors in the United States, Italy and Spain gave samples during acute or convalescent COVID-19. The analysed material was cDNA or gDNA that came from T cells, B-cell-depleted T cells, or PBMCs.

Some clones are missing from TCRdb's copy, which holds only in-frame ones; the method was immunoSEQ multiplex PCR. The sample yields fewer than 30,000 clones, roughly 87% seen once. The CDR3 is 13 residues long. This clone ranks as medium-sized. The genes are TRBV21-1 and TRBJ1-5. TRBV21-1 has pseudogene status. The source is a human donor in a cohort sampled during active COVID-19. The sequencing sample was made of peripheral blood. For the CDR3, the DNA is TGTGCCAGCAGCACCGGAGGTGATCAGCCCCAGCATTTT. Protein product: CASSTGGDQPQHF.